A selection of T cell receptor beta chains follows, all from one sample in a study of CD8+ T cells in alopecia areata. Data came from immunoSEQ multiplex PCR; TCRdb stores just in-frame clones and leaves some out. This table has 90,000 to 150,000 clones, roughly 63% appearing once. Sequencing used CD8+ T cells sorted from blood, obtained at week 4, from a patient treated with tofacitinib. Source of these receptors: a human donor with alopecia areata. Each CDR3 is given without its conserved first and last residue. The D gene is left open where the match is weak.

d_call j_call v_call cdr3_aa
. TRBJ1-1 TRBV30 AWSVLSQAF
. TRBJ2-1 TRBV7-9 ARTPWARDSYNEQF
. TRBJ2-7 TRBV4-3 ASSQDRDRTYEQY
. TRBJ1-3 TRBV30 AWTASGNTIY
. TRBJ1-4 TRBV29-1 SALGREDEKLF
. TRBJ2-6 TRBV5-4 ASSLVAGRGTGANVLT
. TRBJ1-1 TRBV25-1 ASSEHGGGTEAF
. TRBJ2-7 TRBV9 ASSVTFEGEQY
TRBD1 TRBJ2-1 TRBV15 ATSRPPGQDFNEQF
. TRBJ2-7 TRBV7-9 ASSPPTGTGNYEQY
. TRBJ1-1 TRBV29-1 SGEGRTNTEAF
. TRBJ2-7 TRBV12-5 ASGLVRESRLAYEQY
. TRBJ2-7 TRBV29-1 SVVTATSYEQY
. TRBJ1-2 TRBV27 ASSLSVGARGYGYT
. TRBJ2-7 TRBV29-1 SVEDTGPYEQY
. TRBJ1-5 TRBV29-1 SGADGNQPQH
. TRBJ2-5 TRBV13 ASSRGDEETQY
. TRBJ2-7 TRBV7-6 ASSSDTTAEQY
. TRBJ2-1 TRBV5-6 ASSLGAGNDEQF
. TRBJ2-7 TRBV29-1 SVEWGSREQY
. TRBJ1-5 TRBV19 ASTRGNQPQH
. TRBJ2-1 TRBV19 ASSIDAYNEQF
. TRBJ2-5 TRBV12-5 ASGTQFGFWTQY
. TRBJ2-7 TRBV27 ASSPQTFYEQY
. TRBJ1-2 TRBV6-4 ASSDSNQASGYT
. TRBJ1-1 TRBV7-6 ASSLDGYAEAF
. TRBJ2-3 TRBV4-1 ASSLKNGRGRTDTQY
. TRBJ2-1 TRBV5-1 ASSLYREGEQF
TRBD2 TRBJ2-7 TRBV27 ASTPSGGYEQY
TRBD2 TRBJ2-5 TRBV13 ASGGDLQETQY
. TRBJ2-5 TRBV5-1 ASSLAGQTQY